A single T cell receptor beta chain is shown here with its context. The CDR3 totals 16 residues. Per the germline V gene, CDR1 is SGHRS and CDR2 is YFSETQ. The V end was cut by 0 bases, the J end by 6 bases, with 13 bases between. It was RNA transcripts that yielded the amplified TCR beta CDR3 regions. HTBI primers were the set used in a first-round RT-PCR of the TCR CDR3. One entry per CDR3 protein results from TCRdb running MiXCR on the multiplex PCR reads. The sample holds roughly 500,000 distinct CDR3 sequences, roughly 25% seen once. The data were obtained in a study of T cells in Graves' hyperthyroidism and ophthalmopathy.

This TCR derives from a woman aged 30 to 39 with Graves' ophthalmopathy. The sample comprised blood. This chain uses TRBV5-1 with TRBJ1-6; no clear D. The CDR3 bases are TGCGCCAGCAGCTTGGCCCCGGCCTGGGTTAATTCACCCCTCCACTTT. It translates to CASSLAPAWVNSPLHF.